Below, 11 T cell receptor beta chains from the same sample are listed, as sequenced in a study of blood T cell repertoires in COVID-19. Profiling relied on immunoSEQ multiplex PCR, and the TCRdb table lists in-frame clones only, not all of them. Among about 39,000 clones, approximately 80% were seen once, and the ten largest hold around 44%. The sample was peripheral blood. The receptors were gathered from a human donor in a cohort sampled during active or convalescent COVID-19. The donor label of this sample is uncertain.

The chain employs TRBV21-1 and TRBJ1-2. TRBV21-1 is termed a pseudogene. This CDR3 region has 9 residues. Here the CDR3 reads CASNGGYTF. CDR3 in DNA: TGTGCCAGCAACGGGGGCTACACCTTC.

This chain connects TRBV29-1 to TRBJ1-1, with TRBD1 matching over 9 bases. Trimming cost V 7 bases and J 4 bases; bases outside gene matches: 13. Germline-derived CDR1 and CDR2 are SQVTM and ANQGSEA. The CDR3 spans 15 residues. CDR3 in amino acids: CSGKGYRGRVTEAFF. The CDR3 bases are TGCAGCGGTAAAGGTTACAGGGGGCGAGTCACTGAAGCTTTCTTT.

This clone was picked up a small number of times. The CDR3 region has the DNA TGCAGCGTTGGGGACAGCTTCAACTCCTACGAGCAGTACTTC. Translating gives CSVGDSFNSYEQYF. The rearrangement links TRBV29-1 to TRBJ2-7; 7 nucleotides match TRBD1. The ends lost 4 bases at V and 0 bases at J; junction bases unmatched: 6. CDR3 size: 14 residues. Germline CDR1 is SQVTM and CDR2 is ANQGSEA.

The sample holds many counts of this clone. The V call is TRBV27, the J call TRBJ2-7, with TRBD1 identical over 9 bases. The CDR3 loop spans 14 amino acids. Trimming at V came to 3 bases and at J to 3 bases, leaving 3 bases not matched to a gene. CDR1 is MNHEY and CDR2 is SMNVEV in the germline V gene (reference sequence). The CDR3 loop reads CASSLGTGSYEQYF. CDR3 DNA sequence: TGTGCCAGCAGTTTGGGGACAGGGAGCTACGAGCAGTACTTC.

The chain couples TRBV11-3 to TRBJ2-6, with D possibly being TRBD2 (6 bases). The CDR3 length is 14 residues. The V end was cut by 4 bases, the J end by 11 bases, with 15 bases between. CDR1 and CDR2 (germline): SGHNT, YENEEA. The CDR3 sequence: CASSSPGERDVLTF. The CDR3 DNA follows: TGTGCCAGCAGCTCCCCGGGAGAGAGGGACGTCCTGACTTTC.

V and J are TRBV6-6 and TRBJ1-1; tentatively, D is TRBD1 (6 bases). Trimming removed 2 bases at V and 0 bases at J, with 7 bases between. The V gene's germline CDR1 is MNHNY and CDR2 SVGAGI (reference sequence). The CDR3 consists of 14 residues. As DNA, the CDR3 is TGTGCCAGCAGTTACCAGGGGATGAACACTGAAGCTTTCTTT. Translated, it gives CASSYQGMNTEAFF.

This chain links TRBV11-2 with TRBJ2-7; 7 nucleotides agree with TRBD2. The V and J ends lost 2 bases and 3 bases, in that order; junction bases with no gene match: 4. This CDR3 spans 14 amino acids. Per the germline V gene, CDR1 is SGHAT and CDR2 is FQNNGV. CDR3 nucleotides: TGTGCCAGCAGCTTACCGGGACTATTCTACGAGCAGTACTTC. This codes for CASSLPGLFYEQYF.

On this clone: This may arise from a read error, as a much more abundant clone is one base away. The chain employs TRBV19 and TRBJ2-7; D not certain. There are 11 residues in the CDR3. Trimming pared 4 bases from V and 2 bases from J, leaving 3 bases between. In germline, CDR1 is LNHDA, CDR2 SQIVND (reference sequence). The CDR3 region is CASSTAYEQYF. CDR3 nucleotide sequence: TGTGCCAGTAGTACAGCCTACGAGCAGTACTTC.

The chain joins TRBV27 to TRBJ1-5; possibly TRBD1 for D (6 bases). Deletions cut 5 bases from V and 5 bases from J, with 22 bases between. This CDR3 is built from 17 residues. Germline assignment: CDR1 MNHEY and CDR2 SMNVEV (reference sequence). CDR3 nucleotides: TGTGCCAGCAGTCCCACGACAGGAGACGACTTGTATCAGCCCCAGCATTTT. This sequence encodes CASSPTTGDDLYQPQHF.

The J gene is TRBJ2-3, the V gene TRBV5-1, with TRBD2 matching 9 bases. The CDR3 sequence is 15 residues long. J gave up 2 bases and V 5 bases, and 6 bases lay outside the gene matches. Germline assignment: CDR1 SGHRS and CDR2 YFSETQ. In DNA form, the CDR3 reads TGCGCCAGCAGGACGGCGGGAGGGGCCACAGATACGCAGTATTTT. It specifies CASRTAGGATDTQYF.

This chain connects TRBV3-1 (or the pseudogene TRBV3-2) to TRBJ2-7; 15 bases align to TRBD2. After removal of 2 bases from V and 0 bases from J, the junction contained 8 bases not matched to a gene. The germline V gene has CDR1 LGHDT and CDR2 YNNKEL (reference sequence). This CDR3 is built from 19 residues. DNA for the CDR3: TGTGCCAGCAGCCAACGGATGGGACTAGCGGGAGGACTCTCCTACGAGCAGTACTTC. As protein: CASSQRMGLAGGLSYEQYF.